The rows below give T cell receptor beta chains drawn from one sample of a study of blood T cell repertoires in COVID-19. Libraries were prepared by immunoSEQ multiplex PCR; TCRdb keeps only in-frame clonotypes and omits some of them. Of roughly 250,000 clones detected, about 89% appear once; the ten largest clones hold around 10%. Sequences were obtained from peripheral blood. These receptor sequences come from a man aged 35-49 years who had recovered from COVID-19. The CDR3 runs from the conserved cysteine through the conserved F or W. The D gene is left open where the match is weak. Only some rows state a clone size, as once, few, many or a class for expanded clones.

.,.,TRBV5-6,TRBJ2-5,TGTGCCAGCAGCTTGGTTGGAGAACAGACCCAGTACTTC,CASSLVGEQTQYF
.,.,TRBV5-1,TRBJ1-6,TGCGCCAGCAGCCCAGGGCAGGGCGCCCGATCACCCCTCCACTTT,CASSPGQGARSPLHF
.,.,TRBV2,TRBJ1-2,TGTGCCAGCAGCGACGTCGGCAGGGAAGGATGGTATGGCTACACCTTC,CASSDVGREGWYGYTF
.,.,TRBV7-8,TRBJ1-2,TGTGCCAGCAGTCCATCTAATGGGGCCGATAACTATGGCTACACCTTC,CASSPSNGADNYGYTF
.,TRBD2,TRBV5-1,TRBJ2-5,TGCGCAACAGGGGCGGGAGGGCCACCCGAGACCCAGTACTTC,CATGAGGPPETQYF
.,.,TRBV2,TRBJ2-5,TGTGCCAGCAGTCAGAAGCAGGTTGCGGAGACCCAGTACTTC,CASSQKQVAETQYF
.,TRBD2,TRBV7-6,TRBJ2-7,TGTGCCAGCAGCGGAGTCCCCGGTAGCGGGAGTGCCCCCGTAACCTACGAGCAGTACTTC,CASSGVPGSGSAPVTYEQYF
.,TRBD1,TRBV4-1,TRBJ1-6,TGCGCCAGCAGCCAAGATTTTCGCGGGACAGGGGAATCACCCCTCCACTTT,CASSQDFRGTGESPLHF
.,.,TRBV7-8,TRBJ1-6,TGTGCCAGCAGCTTAGGCGGCTTGAAAGATTCACCCCTCCACTTT,CASSLGGLKDSPLHF
.,.,TRBV5-1,TRBJ2-1,TGCGCCAGCAGCTTGGTTGGCGGGAATGAGCAGTTCTTC,CASSLVGGNEQFF
.,.,TRBV4-3,TRBJ2-2,TGCGCCAGCAGCCGAACCGGGACAACAAGATTCAACACCGGGGAGCTGTTTTTT,CASSRTGTTRFNTGELFF
.,TRBD2,TRBV29-1,TRBJ2-5,TGCAGCGTTGCTGGCGGGAGGACAGAGACCCAGTACTTC,CSVAGGRTETQYF
.,.,TRBV29-1,TRBJ1-2,TGCAGCGTTGGGGCAATGATGAGTTTAAGCGGCTATGGCTACACCTTC,CSVGAMMSLSGYGYTF
.,TRBD1,TRBV27,TRBJ1-4,TGTGCCAGCAGAACAGGGGGGACTAATGAAAAACTGTTTTTT,CASRTGGTNEKLFF
.,TRBD2,TRBV9,TRBJ2-5,TGTGCCAGCAGCGTAGCGTCGGTGGCTAGCGGGTACTCCCAAGAGACCCAGTACTTC,CASSVASVASGYSQETQYF
.,TRBD2,TRBV9,TRBJ2-1,TGTGCCAGCAGCTCCGGGACTAGCGGGACTAACGGGCCCTACAATGAGCAGTTCTTC,CASSSGTSGTNGPYNEQFF
.,TRBD2,TRBV2,TRBJ2-1,TGTGCCAGCAGGTCGAGGGAAGCGGGAGAAAAGGGCAATGAGCAGTTCTTC,CASRSREAGEKGNEQFF
.,.,TRBV5-1,TRBJ1-3,TGCGCCAGCAGCTCCGGGTTATCGGGAAACACCATATATTTT,CASSSGLSGNTIYF
once,TRBD2,TRBV5-4,TRBJ2-5,TGTGCCAGCAGCGGCGAAGGAGGGAGGGCCTCGGAGACCCAGTACTTC,CASSGEGGRASETQYF
.,.,TRBV4-2,TRBJ2-3,TGTGCCAGCAGCCAAGAGCGGGCAGATACGCAGTATTTT,CASSQERADTQYF
.,TRBD2,TRBV27,TRBJ2-1,TGTGCCAGCAGTTCAACCCTAGCGGGAGTCAATGAGCAGTTCTTC,CASSSTLAGVNEQFF
once,TRBD2,TRBV7-2,TRBJ2-1,TGTGCCAGCAGCTTAGCGGAGCGGGAGCTGCAGTTCTTC,CASSLAERELQFF
.,.,TRBV7-9,TRBJ2-1,TGTGCCTACTACGGGGATTATTCCTACAATGAGCAGTTCTTC,CAYYGDYSYNEQFF
.,TRBD1,TRBV18,TRBJ2-7,TGTGCCAGCTCACCACCTGGGGCAGGGGGCGCGTTGGGCGAGCAGTACTTC,CASSPPGAGGALGEQYF
.,.,TRBV7-9,TRBJ2-5,TGTGCCAGCAGCCCCGGCGGACGGGGGTACCAAGAGACCCAGTACTTC,CASSPGGRGYQETQYF
.,TRBD1,TRBV5-1,TRBJ2-7,TGCGCCAGCAGCTCACAGGGGGGACCCTCGGGGGAGCAGTACTTC,CASSSQGGPSGEQYF
once,.,TRBV7-2,TRBJ1-1,TGTGCCAGCAGCGTCAACAGGATCGGGGGCACTGAAGCTTTCTTT,CASSVNRIGGTEAFF
.,.,TRBV28,TRBJ2-3,TGTGCCAGCAGTTCCCACGATTTGCGAGATACGCAGTATTTT,CASSSHDLRDTQYF
.,TRBD2,TRBV7-2,TRBJ2-2,TGTGCCAGCAGCTTCTCTGCTAGCGGGGGTTTCGGGGAGCTGTTTTTT,CASSFSASGGFGELFF
.,.,TRBV7-9,TRBJ2-2,TGTGCCAGCAGGATCGAGAGGGCGAACACCGGGGAGCTGTTTTTT,CASRIERANTGELFF
.,TRBD2,TRBV18,TRBJ2-7,TGTGCCAGCTCACCTAGGACTAGCGGGGTCTACGAGCAGTACTTC,CASSPRTSGVYEQYF
.,TRBD2,TRBV19,TRBJ2-7,TGTGCCACCCTCGGGGGGATACCCTACGAGCAGTACTTC,CATLGGIPYEQYF
.,.,TRBV7-9,TRBJ2-7,TGTGCCAGCAGTCGAGCTGGAGGGGCGCCCTACGAGCAGTACTTC,CASSRAGGAPYEQYF
.,TRBD2,TRBV6-6,TRBJ2-1,TGTGCCAGCAGTTACGTTAGCGGGACTTTTGTTGAGCAGTTCTTC,CASSYVSGTFVEQFF